The subject of this entry is one TCR beta chain. Its antigen is unknown. The V and J ends lost 5 bases and 11 bases, in that order; junction bases with no gene match: 11. CDR1 is SGHVS, CDR2 FQNEAQ, per germline. The CDR3 covers 13 residues. The sample comes from a study of OX40 agonist ivuxolimab in advanced cancers. Background on the study: Those enrolled were 82.7% male, with a mean age of around 58 years and ages from about 20 to 79. General study results and limits: On average, CD8+ T cells showed a greater number of expanded clones than CD4+. Relatively little clonal expansion, among the lowest observed, appeared in partial responders at 0.1-3.0 mg/kg. Within 6 weeks, CD4+ and CD8+ blood T cells expanded clonally at 0.1 to 3.0 mg/kg.

Produced via immunoSEQ multiplex PCR; TCRdb's table is partial and in-frame only. This table holds approximately 96,000 clones, 80% to 95% found once. V is TRBV7-8 and J is TRBJ1-2; 7 bases agree with TRBD1. The sequence was collected from an adult with an advanced solid tumor such as melanoma, head and neck, liver or kidney cancer. The input for sequencing was CD4+ or CD8+ T cells sorted from blood, taken in a trial of the OX40 agonist ivuxolimab. CDR3 in DNA: TGTGCCAGCAGCCCGGACAGGAATATATGGTACACCTTC. This encodes CASSPDRNIWYTF.